The sequence of this TCR beta chain was determined in a study of blood T cell repertoires in COVID-19. Overall study context: Sample material is recorded as cDNA or gDNA derived from T cells, B-cell-depleted T cells, or PBMCs.

The CDR3 totals 11 residues. Losses at the gene ends were 5 bases for V and 8 bases for J; bases not matched to a gene: 1. Original processing methods: By means of reference gene primer amplification, nucleated cell counts were estimated. Sequenced by immunoSEQ multiplex PCR; TCRdb stores in-frame clones only, minus some. V and J calls and clone size come straight from that table; D and trimming were deduced from the DNA. The sample contains around 100,000 clones, 91% of which appear only once. This sequence joins TRBV12-3 or TRBV12-4 and TRBJ1-1; TRBD1 agrees at 8 bases. Sequencing was done on a sample of peripheral blood. The TCR comes from a human donor in a cohort sampled during active COVID-19. CDR3 residues: CASSRTGEAFF. Written as DNA, the CDR3 is TGTGCCAGCAGTCGGACAGGGGAAGCTTTCTTT.